Listed below are T cell receptor beta chains from one sample, sequenced in a study of OX40 agonist ivuxolimab in advanced cancers. Only in-frame clones appear in the TCRdb table, and some are missing; sequencing was by immunoSEQ multiplex PCR. The table shows 66,000 or so clones, with around 93% occurring only once. The sequences come from CD4+ or CD8+ T cells sorted from blood, collected in a trial of the OX40 agonist ivuxolimab. These receptors were obtained from an adult with an advanced solid tumor such as melanoma, head and neck, liver or kidney cancer. CDR3s leave out the opening cysteine and the closing phenylalanine or tryptophan. Fields, in order: J gene, V gene, CDR3 protein.

>TRBJ1-2|TRBV6-5
ASGTNYGYT
>TRBJ2-3|TRBV23-1
ASSPRLPGHLDTQY
>TRBJ1-5|TRBV27
ASSLLGPNQPQH
>TRBJ2-1|TRBV9
ASSVLAGGPNNEQF
>TRBJ2-3|TRBV5-4
ASSSQVTQY
>TRBJ1-6|TRBV19
ASRIGQPYSPLH
>TRBJ1-5|TRBV6-5
ASSTNLVQPQH
>TRBJ1-2|TRBV20-1
GLLYGYT
>TRBJ2-2|TRBV4-1
ASSQEAQGVRELF
>TRBJ2-5|TRBV6-5
ASSYVTAQETQY
>TRBJ1-5|TRBV27
ASTAQNQPQH
>TRBJ1-3|TRBV13
ASSPESGNTIY
>TRBJ2-1|TRBV7-6
ASSPYGASRAQF
>TRBJ1-5|TRBV13
ASSSSAWGYQPQH
>TRBJ2-3|TRBV30
AWSILAGDTQY
>TRBJ2-7|TRBV4-2
ASSQDQGLAGGEQY
>TRBJ1-5|TRBV4-1
ASSQPRGQRDVRGQPQH
>TRBJ2-2|TRBV5-1
ASSFRIPNTGELF
>TRBJ1-2|TRBV6-6
ASSYSTGVGYT
>TRBJ1-1|TRBV30
AWSRNTEAF
>TRBJ2-5|TRBV19
ASSMEGYQETQY
>TRBJ1-5|TRBV4-3
ASSQDREEPQH
>TRBJ2-3|TRBV19
ASSMADTQY
>TRBJ1-6|TRBV15
ATSRSAAASALNSPLH
>TRBJ1-5|TRBV2
ASSEALVGGMGNQPQH
>TRBJ1-5|TRBV6-5
ASSGNQPQH
>TRBJ2-3|TRBV6-5
ASSYSVTATDTQY
>TRBJ1-2|TRBV9
ASSGLPGAGYT